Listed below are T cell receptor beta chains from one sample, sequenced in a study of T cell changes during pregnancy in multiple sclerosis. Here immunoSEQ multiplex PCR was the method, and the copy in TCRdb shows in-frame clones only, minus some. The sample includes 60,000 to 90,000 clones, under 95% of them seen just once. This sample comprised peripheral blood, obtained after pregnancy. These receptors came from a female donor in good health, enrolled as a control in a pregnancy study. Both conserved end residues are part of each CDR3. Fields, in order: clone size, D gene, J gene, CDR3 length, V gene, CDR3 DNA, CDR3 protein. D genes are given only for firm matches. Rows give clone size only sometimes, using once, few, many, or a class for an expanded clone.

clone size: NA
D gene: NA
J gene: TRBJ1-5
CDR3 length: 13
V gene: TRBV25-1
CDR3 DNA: TGTGCCAGCAGTTCCACAGGGAGACAGCCCCAGCATTTT
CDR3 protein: CASSSTGRQPQHF

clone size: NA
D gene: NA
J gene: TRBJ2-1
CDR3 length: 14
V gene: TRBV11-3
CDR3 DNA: TGTGCCAGCAGCTTATCCCCCGAGTACAATGAGCAGTTCTTC
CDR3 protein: CASSLSPEYNEQFF

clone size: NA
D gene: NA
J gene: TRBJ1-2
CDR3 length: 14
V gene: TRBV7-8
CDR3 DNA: TGTGCCAGCAGCTTACTTCAGGGGAACTATGGCTACACCTTC
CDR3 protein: CASSLLQGNYGYTF

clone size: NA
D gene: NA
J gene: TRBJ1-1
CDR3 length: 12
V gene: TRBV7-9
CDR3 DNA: TGTGCCAGCAGCTTATCTGTCCGGGAAGCTTTCTTT
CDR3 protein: CASSLSVREAFF

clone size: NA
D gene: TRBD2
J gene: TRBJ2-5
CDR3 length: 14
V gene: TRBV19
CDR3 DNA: TGTGCCAGTAGGGCTAGCGGGGGTGGCGAGACCCAGTACTTC
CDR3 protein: CASRASGGGETQYF

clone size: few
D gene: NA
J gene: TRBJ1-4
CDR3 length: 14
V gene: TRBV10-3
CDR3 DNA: TGTGCCATCAGTGAGCGGGCAGGCGGGGAAAAACTGTTTTTT
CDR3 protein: CAISERAGGEKLFF

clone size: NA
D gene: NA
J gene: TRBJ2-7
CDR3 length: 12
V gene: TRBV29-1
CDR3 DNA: TGCAGCGTTGTTGGGGGCCCGAACGAGCAGTACTTC
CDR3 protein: CSVVGGPNEQYF

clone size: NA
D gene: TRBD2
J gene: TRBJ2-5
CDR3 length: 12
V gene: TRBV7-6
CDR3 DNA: TGTGCCAGCAGCCGGGAGGAGGAGACCCAGTACTTC
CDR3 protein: CASSREEETQYF

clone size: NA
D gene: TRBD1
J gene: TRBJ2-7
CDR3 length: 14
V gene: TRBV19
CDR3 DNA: TGTGCCAGTAGTATTACAGGGGATAGGAACGAGCAGTACTTC
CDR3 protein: CASSITGDRNEQYF

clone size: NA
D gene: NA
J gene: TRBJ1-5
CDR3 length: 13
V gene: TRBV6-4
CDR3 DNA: TGTGCCAGCAGCGGAGAACCCAATCAGCCCCAGCATTTT
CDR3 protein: CASSGEPNQPQHF